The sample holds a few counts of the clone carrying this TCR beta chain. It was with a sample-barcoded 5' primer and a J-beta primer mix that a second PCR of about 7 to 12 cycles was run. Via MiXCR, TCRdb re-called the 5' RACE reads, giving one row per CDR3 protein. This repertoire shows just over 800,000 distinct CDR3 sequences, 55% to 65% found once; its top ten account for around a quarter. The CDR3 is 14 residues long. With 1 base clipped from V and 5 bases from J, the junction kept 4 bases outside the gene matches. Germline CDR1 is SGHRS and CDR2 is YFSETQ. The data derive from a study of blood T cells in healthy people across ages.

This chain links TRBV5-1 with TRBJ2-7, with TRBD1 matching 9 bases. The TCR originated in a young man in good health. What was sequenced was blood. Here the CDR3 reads CASSLRDRAHEQYF. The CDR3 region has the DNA TGCGCCAGCAGCTTGAGGGACAGGGCCCACGAGCAGTACTTC.